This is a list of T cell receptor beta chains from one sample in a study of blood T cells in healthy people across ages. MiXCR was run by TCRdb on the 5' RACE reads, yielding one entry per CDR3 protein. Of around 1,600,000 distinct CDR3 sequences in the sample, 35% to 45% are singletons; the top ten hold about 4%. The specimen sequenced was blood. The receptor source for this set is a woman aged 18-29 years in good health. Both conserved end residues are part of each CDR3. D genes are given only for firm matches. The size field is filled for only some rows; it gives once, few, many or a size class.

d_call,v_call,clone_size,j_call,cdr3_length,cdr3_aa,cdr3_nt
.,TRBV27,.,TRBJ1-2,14,CASSLIGGEYGYTF,TGTGCCAGCAGTTTAATTGGGGGGGAGTATGGCTACACCTTC
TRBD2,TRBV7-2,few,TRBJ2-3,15,CASRPSGGLADTQYF,TGTGCCAGCAGGCCTAGCGGGGGGTTGGCAGATACGCAGTATTTT
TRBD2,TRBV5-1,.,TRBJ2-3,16,CASSLGWTGGTDTQYF,TGCGCCAGCAGCTTGGGCTGGACGGGAGGTACAGATACGCAGTATTTT
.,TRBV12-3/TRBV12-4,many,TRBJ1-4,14,CASSLSGRDEKLFF,TGTGCCAGCAGTCTATCAGGGAGAGATGAAAAACTGTTTTTT
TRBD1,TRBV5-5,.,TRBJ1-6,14,CASSIGTVNSPLHF,TGTGCCAGCAGCATCGGGACAGTTAATTCACCCCTCCACTTT
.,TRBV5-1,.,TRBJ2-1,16,CASSLGALVAYNEQFF,TGCGCCAGCAGCTTGGGGGCCCTGGTAGCCTACAATGAGCAGTTCTTC
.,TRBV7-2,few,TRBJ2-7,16,CASSLIGTPSSYEQYF,TGTGCCAGCAGCTTAATTGGGACCCCCAGCTCCTACGAGCAGTACTTC
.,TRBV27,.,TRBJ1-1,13,CASSLSTVTEAFF,TGTGCCAGCAGTTTATCTACAGTGACTGAAGCTTTCTTT
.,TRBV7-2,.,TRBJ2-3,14,CASSLTLGADTQYF,TGTGCCAGCAGCTTAACCCTGGGGGCAGATACGCAGTATTTT
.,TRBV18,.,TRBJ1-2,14,CASSPPQAGYGYTF,TGTGCCAGCTCACCACCGCAGGCAGGCTATGGCTACACCTTC
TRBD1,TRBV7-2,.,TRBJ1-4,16,CASSLDGRGTNEKLFF,TGTGCCAGCAGCTTAGATGGCAGGGGGACTAATGAAAAACTGTTTTTT
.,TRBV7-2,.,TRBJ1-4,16,CASSLRVARQDEKLFF,TGTGCCAGCAGCTTGCGAGTGGCCCGCCAGGATGAAAAACTGTTTTTT
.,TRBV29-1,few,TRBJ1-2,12,CSAQTADNGYTF,TGCAGCGCCCAGACAGCGGATAATGGCTACACCTTC
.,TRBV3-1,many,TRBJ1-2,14,CASSQAVDNYGYTF,TGTGCCAGCAGCCAAGCGGTCGACAACTATGGCTACACCTTC
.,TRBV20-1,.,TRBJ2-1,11,CSARDLLRQFF,TGCAGTGCTAGAGACCTACTTAGGCAGTTCTTC
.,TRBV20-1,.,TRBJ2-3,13,CSARFGTTDTQYF,TGCAGTGCTAGATTCGGCACAACAGATACGCAGTATTTT